This T cell receptor (beta chain) was sequenced for a study of CD8+CD57+ T cells in acquired aplastic anemia. Study summary: There were about 10.8 million reads, on average, for CD4+ cells from healthy donors.

There are many counts of this clonotype. The TCR beta profiling, which covered VDJ combination and CDR3 sequence, was carried out using genomic DNA as the template. In TCRdb, the reads were re-called with MiXCR into one record per CDR3 protein. The sample has about 110,000 distinct CDR3 sequences, 40% to 65% seen once. CDR1 and CDR2 from the germline V gene are LNHDA and SQIVND (reference sequence). With 10 bases clipped from V and 1 base from J, the junction kept 4 bases outside the gene matches. This CDR3 is built from 13 residues. This sequence joins TRBV19 and TRBJ1-1, with 9 positions matching TRBD1. This receptor was identified in a human donor in good health, serving as a control. Sequencing was performed on sorted CD4+, CD8+, or CD8+CD57+ T cells (not recorded which) from PBMCs. CDR3 loop: CAIRDRANTEAFF. In nucleotides, the CDR3 is TGTGCCATCAGGGACAGGGCGAACACTGAAGCTTTCTTT.